The rows below give T cell receptor beta chains drawn from one sample of a study of a mutant IDH1 vaccine in newly diagnosed glioma. Antigens of these TCRs are unknown. Sequenced by immunoSEQ multiplex PCR; TCRdb stores in-frame clones only, minus some. Of around 51,000 clones in the sample, around four fifths were seen once. The sequencing here drew on PBMCs, taken from a glioma patient whose treatment included an IDH1 peptide vaccine. These receptors were taken from a woman in her thirties or forties with glioma. Both conserved end residues are part of each CDR3. D genes are given only for firm matches. Part of the rows lack a size; the others show once, few, many or a class for expanded clones.

j_call v_call d_call clone_size cdr3_nt cdr3_aa
TRBJ2-7 TRBV6-5 . . TGTGCCAGCAGGGCAACTCGGGGATTCTACGAGCAGTACTTC CASRATRGFYEQYF
TRBJ1-1 TRBV5-1 TRBD1 few TGCGCCAGCAGCATGGGACAGGGTAACACTGAAGCTTTCTTT CASSMGQGNTEAFF
TRBJ1-1 TRBV29-1 . few TGCAGCGGCGTCGGGGGGTATTTCACTGAAGCTTTCTTT CSGVGGYFTEAFF
TRBJ1-1 TRBV7-9 . . TGTGCCAGCAGAGCAAGACTGGGGGACGGCAACACTGAAGCTTTCTTT CASRARLGDGNTEAFF
TRBJ1-4 TRBV6-5 TRBD1 . TGTGCCAGCAGTTCTTCCGGGACAGGGGAAGAAAAACTGTTTTTT CASSSSGTGEEKLFF
TRBJ2-5 TRBV6-5 . . TGTGCCAGCAGTCCAGGACAGACCGGACGGACCCAGTACTTC CASSPGQTGRTQYF
TRBJ1-1 TRBV19 . . TGTGCCAGTAGTATACGACCCCTGGGCACTGAAGCTTTCTTT CASSIRPLGTEAFF
TRBJ2-5 TRBV15 . . TGTGCCACCAGCAGAGATTGGGGTCGTGAGACCCAGTACTTC CATSRDWGRETQYF
TRBJ2-5 TRBV7-2 TRBD2 . TGTGCCAGCAGCCCGCTTATAGCGGGGCGAGAGACCCAGTACTTC CASSPLIAGRETQYF
TRBJ2-7 TRBV10-3 TRBD2 once TGTGCCATCAGGAGACTAGCGGGGTCCTACGAGCAGTACTTC CAIRRLAGSYEQYF
TRBJ2-3 TRBV19 TRBD2 . TGTGCCAGTACGTCCCGGTCCAGCGGGGGCCACACAGATACGCAGTATTTT CASTSRSSGGHTDTQYF
TRBJ1-2 TRBV6-1 TRBD1 once TGTGCCAGCAGTGAATTTCGAACAGGGGGCGAGGGCTACACCTTC CASSEFRTGGEGYTF
TRBJ2-3 TRBV4-1 TRBD1 . TGCGCCAGCAGCCGAGGACAGGGGGAGGCAGATACGCAGTATTTT CASSRGQGEADTQYF
TRBJ1-4 TRBV19 . few TGTGCCAGCAAACGGGCCTCGTCTGAAAAACTGTTTTTT CASKRASSEKLFF
TRBJ1-4 TRBV6-5 . . TGTGCCAGCAGTTACACTTCTAATGAAAAACTGTTTTTT CASSYTSNEKLFF
TRBJ2-5 TRBV6-1 TRBD1 . TGTGCCAGCAGGGGACAGGGGCGGGAGACCCAGTACTTC CASRGQGRETQYF
TRBJ1-1 TRBV6-5 . . TGTGCCAGCAGTTACTCGGGAGGACCTGAAGCTTTCTTT CASSYSGGPEAFF
TRBJ1-4 TRBV7-9 . . TGTGCCAGCAGCTCGCTGAAAGGTGGAGTTGAAAAACTGTTTTTT CASSSLKGGVEKLFF
TRBJ2-1 TRBV2 . . TGTGCCAGCAGTGCGAGTAGCGGAAAAACCAGACAGGATGAGCAGTTCTTC CASSASSGKTRQDEQFF
TRBJ2-7 TRBV7-2 . . TGTGCCAGCAGCTCCTCTCCCCGAACCTACGAGCAGTACTTC CASSSSPRTYEQYF
TRBJ2-2 TRBV5-1 TRBD1 . TGCGCCAGCAGCTTGGGGCTGACAGGGGTGAACACCGGGGAGCTGTTTTTT CASSLGLTGVNTGELFF
TRBJ2-1 TRBV6-5 TRBD2 . TGTGCCAGCAGTCCACTAGCGGGGCTTTACAATGAGCAGTTCTTC CASSPLAGLYNEQFF
TRBJ1-2 TRBV29-1 . . TGCAGCGTTGGGCAGGGCTTAGGCTATGGCTACACCTTC CSVGQGLGYGYTF
TRBJ2-3 TRBV5-1 . . TGCGCCAGCAGCTTTAAGCAAGATACGCAGTATTTT CASSFKQDTQYF